The rows below give T cell receptor beta chains drawn from one sample of a study of cytomegalovirus exposure and HLA in healthy donors. This table comes from immunoSEQ multiplex PCR, and its TCRdb copy is limited to in-frame clones, with some not included. The sample has 55,000 to 75,000 clones; around 75% are singletons. Material for sequencing was PBMCs. Every receptor here comes from a woman aged 25 to 45 in good health and CMV-seropositive. CDR3s include the opening cysteine and the closing phenylalanine or tryptophan. The size entry is marked missing in some rows and otherwise reads once, few, many or a size class.

clone_size: -
v_call: TRBV29-1
cdr3_aa: CSVGRARTGGGNFYNEQFF

clone_size: once
v_call: TRBV28
cdr3_aa: CASSLTGGSEPQHF

clone_size: -
v_call: TRBV28
cdr3_aa: CVIRDNNEQFF

clone_size: -
v_call: TRBV2
cdr3_aa: CASSETGDHIQYF

clone_size: -
v_call: TRBV9
cdr3_aa: CASSVVSPLNQPQHF

clone_size: -
v_call: TRBV2
cdr3_aa: CASSGTGEGEQYF

clone_size: few
v_call: TRBV5-1
cdr3_aa: CASSATGSGNTEAFF

clone_size: -
v_call: TRBV7-9
cdr3_aa: CASSLAGDQNCEQYF

clone_size: -
v_call: TRBV19
cdr3_aa: CASSPPPGQKYNSPLHF

clone_size: -
v_call: TRBV5-1
cdr3_aa: CASRNDRVENSPLHF

clone_size: -
v_call: TRBV4-2
cdr3_aa: CASSPTGGYTEAFF

clone_size: -
v_call: TRBV7-2
cdr3_aa: CASSPFRGRAAGYTF

clone_size: once
v_call: TRBV19
cdr3_aa: CASGQGVSEAFF

clone_size: -
v_call: TRBV18
cdr3_aa: CASSLGQGLRSNQPQHF

clone_size: -
v_call: TRBV11-2
cdr3_aa: CASSLTRSPLHF

clone_size: -
v_call: TRBV25-1
cdr3_aa: CASSELGSGRDTQYF

clone_size: -
v_call: TRBV14
cdr3_aa: CASSQRTGGADTQYF

clone_size: few
v_call: TRBV5-4
cdr3_aa: CASSSNTEAFF

clone_size: -
v_call: TRBV11-2
cdr3_aa: CASAARGGGLGETQYF

clone_size: once
v_call: TRBV5-6
cdr3_aa: CASSLWGGETQYF

clone_size: -
v_call: TRBV7-2
cdr3_aa: CASSLALSGSYEQYF

clone_size: -
v_call: TRBV6-5
cdr3_aa: CASSPRGTSGYTF

clone_size: -
v_call: TRBV11-3
cdr3_aa: CASSLDGSGLDEQFF

clone_size: -
v_call: TRBV7-9
cdr3_aa: CASSHLGEDTQYF